This TCR beta chain was captured by sequencing in a study of T cell repertoires in cytomegalovirus infection. The overall study: Both CMV infection and a matching HLA type were indicated by public TCR beta signatures. Whole-study results and caveats: The study identified carriers of CMV plus the relevant HLA from cumulative public TCR beta family frequency. HLA-C-restricted CMV-specific TCR beta clonotypes prevailed in the ex vivo response.

V was cut by 4 bases and J by 3 bases, with 14 bases left in between. CDR1 and CDR2 (germline): SGDLS, YYNGEE. CDR3 length equals 14 residues. As for this clonotype: What it binds is unknown.

One entry per CDR3 protein, called by TCRdb with MiXCR from the reads. This table has some 220,000 distinct CDR3 sequences, 12% appearing once. The source of this sequence is a human donor in good health (CMV status not recorded). Some clones in this sample may be carry-over from other donors' samples. The chain has TRBV9 and TRBJ2-7; D is perhaps TRBD2 (5 bases). Sequencing used PBMCs. CDR3 sequence: CASSPSGSRYEQYF. DNA for the CDR3: TGTGCCAGCAGCCCCTCGGGGTCCCGCTACGAGCAGTACTTC.